This T cell receptor (beta chain) derives from a study of T cells in Graves' hyperthyroidism and ophthalmopathy. This clonotype came up many times. Germline CDR1 reads MNHNY; CDR2 reads SVGAGI (reference sequence). The length of the CDR3 is 15 residues. V lost 0 bases, J lost 0 bases, and 9 bases lay in between. RNA transcripts provided the source from which TCR beta CDR3 regions were amplified. During a first-round RT-PCR of the TCR CDR3, the HTBI primer set was used. MiXCR, applied by TCRdb to the multiplex PCR reads, yields one record per CDR3 protein. The repertoire holds some 460,000 distinct CDR3 sequences, with approximately 14% as singletons.

The TCR comes from a woman aged 18-29 years with Graves' hyperthyroidism. The sequencing sample was made of blood. The chain is built from TRBV6-6 and TRBJ2-7, with D uncertain. The CDR3 nucleotides are TGTGCCAGCAGTTACTCGGCAGATAGCTCCTACGAGCAGTACTTC. Its protein is CASSYSADSSYEQYF.